Following are 20 T cell receptor beta chains from one sample sequenced in a study of cytomegalovirus exposure and HLA in healthy donors. PCR primers comprised 60 Vbeta and 13 Jbeta primers. Method: immunoSEQ multiplex PCR; TCRdb's copy keeps in-frame clones and lacks some. The data show 150,000 to 200,000 clones, roughly 88% seen once. The specimen was PBMCs. The receptors derive from a woman between 18 and 30 years old in good health and CMV-seronegative.

This clone was seen just once. The chain couples TRBV6-5 to TRBJ1-2, with D possibly being TRBD1 (5 bases). V gave up 0 bases and J gave up 6 bases, with 17 bases separating them. The CDR3 totals 16 residues. CDR1 and CDR2 from the germline V gene are MNHEY and SVGAGI. For the CDR3, the DNA is TGTGCCAGCAGTTACTCGGGTTTCCAAGGGGTAAATGGCTACACCTTC. Its protein product is CASSYSGFQGVNGYTF.

The chain uses TRBV5-1 and TRBJ2-1; TRBD2 agrees at 10 bases. CDR1 and CDR2 from the germline V gene are SGHRS and YFSETQ. CDR3 length: 16 residues. The V and J ends lost 0 bases and 10 bases, in that order; junction bases with no gene match: 10. CDR3 DNA: TGCGCCAGCAGCTTGGAGGTTAGCGGGGGGCAGGGGGAGCAGTTCTTC. It encodes CASSLEVSGGQGEQFF.

The gene calls are TRBV6-5 and TRBJ2-7; TRBD1 aligns across 8 bases. V lost 6 bases and J lost 6; bases outside the gene matches: 7. The CDR3 contains 13 residues. The germline V gene encodes CDR1 MNHEY and CDR2 SVGAGI. CDR3 in DNA: TGTGCCAGCAGCCTGGACAGGGCATCCGAGCAGTACTTC. Translation: CASSLDRASEQYF.

The CDR3 loop is CASSLGQYSNQPQHF. The DNA of the CDR3 is TGTGCCAGTAGCCTAGGACAGTATAGCAATCAGCCCCAGCATTTT. The chain is built from TRBV19 and TRBJ1-5, with TRBD1 as a possible D gene (6 bases). V dropped 6 bases and J dropped 0 bases, with 12 bases sitting between them. The CDR3 consists of 15 residues. Per the germline V gene, CDR1 is LNHDA and CDR2 is SQIVND (reference sequence).

This chain links TRBV6-5 with TRBJ1-5; 10 bases agree with TRBD1. Germline assignment: CDR1 MNHEY and CDR2 SVGAGI. V lost 6 bases and J lost 7; bases outside the gene matches: 6. The CDR3 is 14 amino acids. The CDR3 region has the DNA TGTGCCAGCAGCGAGACAGGGGGCCGACAGCCCCAGCATTTT. It translates to CASSETGGRQPQHF.

This chain links TRBV28 with TRBJ1-5; no definite D call. The CDR3 is 13 residues long. V shed 6 bases and J shed 4 bases, with 10 bases lying between them. Germline-derived CDR1 and CDR2 are MDHEN and SYDVKM. As DNA, the CDR3 is TGTGCCAGCAGGGAAAACAGAAATCAGCCCCAGCATTTT. It encodes CASRENRNQPQHF.

This rearrangement joins TRBV19 to TRBJ2-3; D not certain. CDR3 length equals 16 residues. Trimming took off 2 bases at V and 0 bases at J, with 12 bases between the two ends. Germline V CDR1 and CDR2: LNHDA, SQIVND (reference sequence). CDR3 DNA sequence: TGTGCCAGTAGTATAATTCAGTCTTCTAGCACAGATACGCAGTATTTT. Amino acid sequence: CASSIIQSSSTDTQYF.

This chain uses TRBV30 with TRBJ2-2; TRBD1 matches 7 bases. Germline V gene lookup returns CDR1 GTSNPN and CDR2 SVGIG (reference sequence). This CDR3 is 14 amino acids long. The V and J ends lost 7 bases and 6 bases, in that order; junction bases with no gene match: 11. CDR3 coding DNA: TGTGCCTACTCAGACAGGGCTTGGGCCGGGGAGCTGTTTTTT. Its protein product is CAYSDRAWAGELFF.

The J gene is TRBJ1-2, the V gene TRBV6-4; unclear D gene. The V gene's germline CDR1 is MRHNA and CDR2 SNTAGT. CDR3 size: 13 residues. V gave up 4 bases and J gave up 7 bases, with 13 bases separating them. The CDR3 DNA is TGTGCCAGCAGTGTCAAATGGGCGTCTGGCTACACCTTC. The encoded protein is CASSVKWASGYTF.

This clone appeared a single time. V and J are TRBV18 and TRBJ2-7; a weak D match, TRBD2 (5 bases). CDR1 and CDR2 from the germline V gene are KGHSH and LQKENI. This CDR3 is 14 amino acids long. Between the trimmed V and J ends, which lost 2 bases and 2 bases, there was a span of 10 bases. CDR3 amino acids: CASSPAEGPYEQYF. The DNA of the CDR3 is TGTGCCAGCTCACCAGCAGAGGGCCCCTACGAGCAGTACTTC.

This sequence joins TRBV28 and TRBJ1-6; D may be TRBD1 (5 bases). The CDR3 is 14 amino acids. Germline CDR1 MDHEN, CDR2 SYDVKM. Trimming cost V 7 bases and J 6 bases, with 13 bases left between them. The DNA for the CDR3 is TGTGCCAGCATGGGGGGGGTGGGTAATTCACCCCTCCACTTT. Translating gives CASMGGVGNSPLHF.

The rearrangement uses TRBV11-2 and TRBJ1-1, with TRBD1 matching over 8 bases. CDR1 and CDR2 from the germline V gene are SGHAT and FQNNGV. The ends lost 5 bases at V and 5 bases at J; junction bases unmatched: 7. CDR3 length: 14 residues. CDR3 nucleotides: TGTGCCAGCAGCCCCGGGACAGGACAAACTGAAGCTTTCTTT. This codes for CASSPGTGQTEAFF.

The chain combines TRBV14 with TRBJ2-2, with 9 nucleotides matching TRBD2. The CDR3 spans 15 residues. With 0 bases clipped from V and 7 bases from J, the junction kept 3 bases outside the gene matches. In germline, CDR1 is SGHDN, CDR2 FVKESK. In DNA form, the CDR3 reads TGTGCCAGCAGCCAAGACCTAGCGGGGCTCGGGGAGCTGTTTTTT. Protein sequence: CASSQDLAGLGELFF.

The chain couples TRBV11-2 to TRBJ1-4; 7 bases are shared with TRBD1. This CDR3 comprises 14 residues. CDR1 is SGHAT, CDR2 FQNNGV, per germline. With V trimmed by 6 bases and J by 8 bases, 9 bases remained unmatched. CDR3 sequence reads: CASRKRQGSEKLFF. The CDR3 DNA reads as TGTGCCAGCAGAAAGAGACAGGGCAGCGAAAAACTGTTTTTT.

The V call is TRBV6-6, the J call TRBJ2-7; a possible D gene is TRBD1 (5 bases). Germline lookup yields CDR1 MNHNY and CDR2 SVGAGI (reference sequence). This CDR3 has 12 residues. V was trimmed by 5 bases and J by 7 bases, leaving 12 bases between them. The CDR3 sequence is CASSGRRQEQYF. The CDR3 DNA sequence: TGTGCCAGCAGTGGAAGAAGACAGGAGCAGTACTTC.

The chain links TRBV5-1 to TRBJ2-5, with a tentative D call TRBD2 (6 bases). V lost 1 base, J lost 2 bases, and 12 bases lay in between. This CDR3 region has 15 residues. Germline V gene sequence: CDR1 SGHRS, CDR2 YFSETQ. CDR3 sequence: CASSLNSGRQETQYF. The DNA for the CDR3 is TGCGCCAGCAGCTTGAATAGCGGAAGACAAGAGACCCAGTACTTC. The full variable domain, rest sourced from reference TRBV5-1 and TRBJ2-5, is KAGVTQTPRYLIKTRGQQVTLSCSPISGHRSVSWYQQTPGQGLQFLFEYFSETQRNKGNFPGRFSGRQFSNSRSEMNVSTLELGDSALYLCASSLNSGRQETQYFGPGTRLLVL.

This chain links TRBV2 with TRBJ2-7, with a weak D call TRBD1 (5 bases). Trimming removed 6 bases from V and 3 bases from J, with 9 bases in between. The CDR3 is made up of 12 amino acids. CDR1 and CDR2 (germline): SNHLY, FYNNEI. CDR3 sequence: CASRFDSYEQYF. In DNA form, the CDR3 reads TGTGCCAGCAGATTCGACAGCTACGAGCAGTACTTC.

The rearrangement uses TRBV19 and TRBJ1-3, with D perhaps TRBD1 (6 bases). The CDR3 has 16 residues. Looked up from germline, CDR1 is LNHDA and CDR2 is SQIVND (reference sequence). Deletions cut 2 bases from V and 2 bases from J, with 13 bases between. Written as DNA, the CDR3 is TGTGCCAGTAGTATACTAACAGGGACGGCTGGAAACACCATATATTTT. Amino acids: CASSILTGTAGNTIYF.

V is TRBV20-1 and J is TRBJ2-7, with a weak D call TRBD1 (5 bases). V dropped 6 bases and J dropped 5 bases, with 11 bases sitting between them. Germline loops: CDR1 DFQATT, CDR2 SNEGSKA (reference sequence). This CDR3 has 11 amino acids. DNA of the CDR3: TGCAGTGCCACACACAGGAACGAGCAGTACTTC. Translating it yields CSATHRNEQYF.

As DNA, the CDR3 is TGCGCCAGCAGCTCGACTAGGGATCACTCCTACGAGCAGTACTTC. Translation gives CASSSTRDHSYEQYF. The genes are TRBV5-1 and TRBJ2-7; tentatively, D is TRBD2 (6 bases). V lost 3 bases and J lost 0, with 13 bases in between. This CDR3 is 15 amino acids long. Per germline, CDR1 SGHRS and CDR2 YFSETQ.